The 2 T cell receptor beta chains listed next were all sequenced from one sample in a study of T cells in localized non-small cell lung cancer. Method: immunoSEQ multiplex PCR; TCRdb's copy keeps in-frame clones and lacks some. The sample lists approximately 57,000 clones; about nine tenths were seen once. Source: peripheral blood, taken before any cancer treatment. The source of these receptors is a woman between 40 and 69 years old with stage I lung adenocarcinoma.

This clone was observed a single time. The chain employs TRBV29-1 and TRBJ2-1; 7 bases match TRBD2. The CDR3 consists of 14 residues. CDR1 and CDR2 (germline): SQVTM, ANQGSEA. The J segment lost 7 bases and the V segment lost 4 bases, leaving 10 bases of the junction unmatched. CDR3 sequence: CSVVGGREVNEQFF. The CDR3 nucleotides read TGCAGCGTTGTAGGTGGTCGGGAGGTGAATGAGCAGTTCTTC.

V usage is TRBV6-5 and J usage is TRBJ1-1, with 7 bases identical to TRBD1. The CDR3 has 14 amino acids. Trimming cost V 1 base and J 3 bases; bases outside gene matches: 2. The germline gives CDR1 MNHEY, CDR2 SVGAGI. The chain's CDR3 is CASSYLGQYTEAFF. The CDR3 DNA follows: TGTGCCAGCAGTTACTTGGGACAGTACACTGAAGCTTTCTTT.